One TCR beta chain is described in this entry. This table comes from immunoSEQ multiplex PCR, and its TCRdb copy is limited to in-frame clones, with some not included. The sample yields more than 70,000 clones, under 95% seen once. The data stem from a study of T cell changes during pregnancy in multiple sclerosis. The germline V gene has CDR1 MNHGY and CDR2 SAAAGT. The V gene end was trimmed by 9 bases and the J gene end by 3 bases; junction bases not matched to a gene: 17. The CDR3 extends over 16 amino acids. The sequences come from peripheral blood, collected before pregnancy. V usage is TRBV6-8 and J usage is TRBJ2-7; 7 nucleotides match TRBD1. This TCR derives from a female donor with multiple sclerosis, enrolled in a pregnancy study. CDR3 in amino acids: CARIPTGRNYYYEQYF. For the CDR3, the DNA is TGTGCCAGAATACCGACAGGGCGAAACTACTACTACGAGCAGTACTTC.